This section outlines one TCR beta chain sequence together with its context. This entry is derived from a study of blood T cell repertoires in COVID-19. The overall study: Researchers got acute and convalescent COVID-19 samples from the United States, Italy and Spain. Sources were T cells, B-cell-depleted T cells, or PBMCs; the material itself was cDNA or gDNA.

Original processing methods: Counts of nucleated cells, estimated from reference gene primer amplification, were obtained. Sequencing used immunoSEQ multiplex PCR; TCRdb keeps in-frame clones, though not all of them. V, J and clone size are taken as reported in that table, and D and trimming were inferred from the DNA itself. The sample lists 150,000 to 200,000 clones, 86% occurring once. CDR3 length: 14 residues. The germline V gene has CDR1 SGHTS and CDR2 YDEGEE. The V end was cut by 9 bases, the J end by 5 bases, with 15 bases between. The source material was peripheral blood. The receptor was derived from a woman in her seventies with acute or convalescent COVID-19. J is TRBJ2-6 and V is TRBV5-8; weak D call: TRBD1 (6 bases). CDR3 nucleotide sequence: TGTGCCACTTCCAGGGGCCGGAGGGCCAACGTCCTGACTTTC. As protein: CATSRGRRANVLTF.